This T cell receptor (beta chain) was documented in a study of shared clonotypes between healthy human individuals. Replicate PCRs run on sorted subsets employed roughly 190 ng DNA, approximately 30,000 T cell genomes. Sequencing was performed with immunoSEQ multiplex PCR; in TCRdb, only in-frame clones are kept and a portion is missing. The data contain some 1 million clones, 60% to 80% of them singletons. CDR3 length equals 15 residues. Germline-derived CDR1 and CDR2 are SGHRS and YFSETQ. The V and J ends lost 0 bases and 4 bases respectively, with 11 bases between them. General study results and limits: Among a handful of donors, about 5% of naive CD4 clonotypes were found in common.

There are many counts of this clone. The antigen remains undetermined. The identical CDR3 is also encoded by other nucleotide sequences in the sample. V gene TRBV5-1 combines with J gene TRBJ1-3; no firm D call. The sequenced material came from memory CD4+ T cells sorted from blood. Documented subset: CD45RA-negative fraction. The TCR sequence derives from a man between 18 and 35 years old in good health. DNA for the CDR3: TGCGCCAGCAGCTTGGACGGTGGCTCGGGAAACACCATATATTTT. Protein product: CASSLDGGSGNTIYF. Complete variable domain (other parts from reference TRBV5-1 and TRBJ1-3): KAGVTQTPRYLIKTRGQQVTLSCSPISGHRSVSWYQQTPGQGLQFLFEYFSETQRNKGNFPGRFSGRQFSNSRSEMNVSTLELGDSALYLCASSLDGGSGNTIYFGEGSWLTVV.